What follows are 11 T cell receptor beta chains derived from one specimen sequenced in a study of early T cells in non-severe SARS-CoV-2 infection. One entry per CDR3 protein, called by TCRdb with MiXCR from the 5' RACE reads. The profile shows around 65,000 distinct CDR3 sequences, around 13% of them singletons. The starting material was whole blood, obtained at baseline. The receptors stem from an adult who was a healthcare worker with PCR-confirmed SARS-CoV-2 infection or an uninfected control (not recorded which).

The V and J genes are TRBV7-9 and TRBJ1-4; tentative D call: TRBD1 (5 bases). In germline, CDR1 is SEHNR, CDR2 FQNEAQ (reference sequence). The CDR3 contains 13 residues. V lost 4 bases, J lost 8 bases, and 11 bases lay in between. CDR3: CASSSPRGEKLFF. The CDR3, as DNA: TGTGCCAGCAGCTCCCCCCGGGGCGAAAAACTGTTTTTT.

This clonotype has a handful of counts. The chain is built from TRBV6-2 or TRBV6-3 and TRBJ2-1; 7 nucleotides line up with TRBD2. The CDR3 runs 14 residues. The germline CDR1 and CDR2 sequences are MNHEY and SVGEGT. V lost 5 bases, J lost 5 bases, and 6 bases stayed unmatched. The CDR3 reads CASSHRDYNNEQFF. In DNA form, the CDR3 reads TGTGCCAGCAGTCACCGGGACTATAACAATGAGCAGTTCTTC.

This chain connects TRBV7-6 to TRBJ1-3; D gene ambiguous. This CDR3 comprises 12 residues. Per the germline V gene, CDR1 is SGHVS and CDR2 is FNYEAQ. The germline V and J ends were trimmed by 2 bases and 3 bases, with 2 bases remaining between them. The CDR3 bases are TGTGCCAGCAGCTTATATGGAAACACCATATATTTT. Translating it yields CASSLYGNTIYF.

This clonotype was recorded a few times. CDR3 in amino acids: CASSFTSQGAGTQYF. The CDR3 nucleotides read TGTGCCAGCAGCTTTACTAGCCAGGGGGCTGGGACCCAGTACTTC. The chain links TRBV11-2 to TRBJ2-5, with 8 positions matching TRBD1. J lost 7 bases, V lost 3 bases, and 10 bases had no gene match. The CDR3 length is 15 residues. Germline CDR1 SGHAT, CDR2 FQNNGV.

This clonotype was counted ten times or more. This chain joins TRBV7-9 and TRBJ1-2; D unresolved. This CDR3 has 13 residues. The germline V gene encodes CDR1 SEHNR and CDR2 FQNEAQ (reference sequence). Trimming stripped 3 bases from V and 4 bases from J, with 9 bases between. The CDR3 sequence: CASSLAPPYGYTF. The CDR3 DNA is TGTGCCAGCAGCTTGGCTCCCCCCTATGGCTACACCTTC.

This clonotype occurred a few times. This CDR3 reads CASSDRLGETQYF. The CDR3 DNA reads TGTGCCAGCAGCGACCGCCTGGGGGAGACCCAGTACTTC. The V gene is TRBV9, the J gene TRBJ2-5; D unclear. There are 13 residues in the CDR3. From germline, CDR1 is SGDLS and CDR2 YYNGEE. V was shortened by 3 bases and J by 5 bases, with 11 bases between the two germline ends.

With respect to this clonotype: A much larger clone differs from this one at a single base, so this may be a read error. The rearrangement links TRBV2 to TRBJ2-2; D is undetermined. The CDR3 loop spans 12 amino acids. The germline gives CDR1 SNHLY, CDR2 FYNNEI. CDR3 region: CAGSEATGELFF. CDR3 DNA sequence: TGTGCCGGCAGTGAAGCCACCGGGGAGCTGTTTTTT.

This clonotype is labeled as medium-sized. The V gene is TRBV7-6, the J gene TRBJ2-1; D not certain. Germline lookup yields CDR1 SGHVS and CDR2 FNYEAQ. V lost 2 bases, J lost 0 bases, and 8 bases lay in between. The CDR3 sequence is 15 residues long. CDR3 sequence (DNA): TGTGCCAGCAGCTTAACCGAGAGCTCCTACAATGAGCAGTTCTTC. Amino acid sequence: CASSLTESSYNEQFF. Full variable domain (missing parts from reference TRBV7-6 and TRBJ2-1): GAGVSQSPRYKVTKRGQDVALRCDPISGHVSLYWYRQALGQGPEFLTYFNYEAQQDKSGLPNDRFSAERPEGSISTLTIQRTEQRDSAMYRCASSLTESSYNEQFFGPGTRLTVL.

The genes are TRBV28 and TRBJ2-7; 10 nucleotides line up with TRBD2. With V trimmed by 4 bases and J by 3 bases, 6 bases remained unmatched. Germline values: CDR1 MDHEN, CDR2 SYDVKM. CDR3 size: 15 residues. CDR3 nucleotides: TGTGCCAGCAGTTCCCCAGGACTAGCGGTCTACGAGCAGTACTTC. Translating it yields CASSSPGLAVYEQYF.

This clonotype has more than one count but fewer than ten. V is TRBV29-1 and J is TRBJ2-7; D ambiguous. Trimming stripped 5 bases from V and 0 bases from J, with 14 bases between. This CDR3 contains 14 residues. Germline values: CDR1 SQVTM, CDR2 ANQGSEA. The chain's CDR3 is CSVIRGSNSYEQYF. In nucleotides, the CDR3 is TGCAGCGTTATAAGAGGCAGTAACTCCTACGAGCAGTACTTC.

The genes are TRBV25-1 and TRBJ2-1; possible D gene TRBD2, 7 bases. The CDR3 extends over 18 amino acids. Trimming left V 2 bases short and J 0 bases short, with 17 bases between. The germline CDR1 and CDR2 sequences are MGHDK and SYGVNS. DNA of the CDR3: TGTGCCAGCAGTGAAGACTCGGGGGGCCGAACCTCCTACAATGAGCAGTTCTTC. Its protein product is CASSEDSGGRTSYNEQFF.